These 10 T cell receptor beta chains share one sample of origin, sequenced in a study of beta chain features in type 1 diabetes (dated by TCRdb to the late 2010s). Library construction relied on the immunoSEQ multiplex PCR assay. The entire isolated RNA was reverse transcribed using the High Capacity cDNA Reverse Transcription Kit, and thus expressed TCRB transcripts were sequenced. Entries here come from immuneACCESS through TCRdb and include only in-frame sequences with V and J called. Some clones fail to appear in such tables; in the studies checked, an unresolved V gene covers under half of the shortfall, and the cause of the remainder is unknown. In this sample the table shows over 350,000 clones, roughly 16% of which occur a single time. Under 0.02% of the sample belongs to the ten largest clones. Sequenced: naive CD4+ T cells from blood. This specimen's cell subset or site label, per the study, means: true naive CD4+ T cells. The receptor source for this set is a woman between 18 and 30 years old in good health.

The V call is TRBV5-1, the J call TRBJ2-7; 9 nucleotides align to TRBD2. The CDR3 covers 15 residues. Germline V gene data show CDR1 as SGHRS and CDR2 as YFSETQ. Trimming at V came to 0 bases and at J to 3 bases, leaving 4 bases not matched to a gene. CDR3 sequence: CASSLGSGGRYEQYF. As DNA, the CDR3 is TGCGCCAGCAGCTTGGGTAGCGGGGGACGCTACGAGCAGTACTTC.

This clone was found a few times. This chain links TRBV11-1 with TRBJ2-4, with 9 bases fitting TRBD1. The CDR3 sequence is 17 residues long. With 5 bases clipped from V and 1 base from J, the junction kept 9 bases outside the gene matches. CDR1 is SGHAT and CDR2 is FQDESV in the germline V gene (reference sequence). CDR3 nucleotides: TGTGCCAGCAGCCCGGGACAGGGTGGTCTTGCCAAAAACATTCAGTACTTC. Amino acids: CASSPGQGGLAKNIQYF. Based on the CDR3 plus reference TRBV11-1 and TRBJ2-4, the full variable domain is EAEVAQSPRYKITEKSQAVAFWCDPISGHATLYWYRQILGQGPELLVQFQDESVVDDSQLPKDRFSAERLKGVDSTLKIQPAELGDSAMYLCASSPGQGGLAKNIQYFGAGTRLSVL.

V usage is TRBV29-1 and J usage is TRBJ2-3, with 13 bases that match TRBD2. Germline CDR1 is SQVTM and CDR2 is ANQGSEA. V was clipped by 5 bases and J by 14 bases; unmatched bases: 10. The CDR3 totals 13 residues. The DNA of the CDR3 is TGCAGCGTTCAACGGACTAGCGGGGGACCACGGTATTTT. Its protein product is CSVQRTSGGPRYF.

V is TRBV27 and J is TRBJ2-7, with D possibly matching TRBD2 (5 bases). Deletions cut 6 bases from V and 0 bases from J, with 12 bases between. Germline CDR1 is MNHEY and CDR2 is SMNVEV (reference sequence). The CDR3 has 14 residues. In nucleotides, the CDR3 is TGTGCCAGCAGCTCCACTAGAATCTCCTACGAGCAGTACTTC. This gives the protein CASSSTRISYEQYF.

The chain carries TRBV18 and TRBJ1-5; no reliable D call. CDR3 size: 15 residues. Trimming cost V 3 bases and J 0 bases, with 9 bases left between them. Germline V gives CDR1 KGHSH, CDR2 LQKENI. CDR3 amino acids: CASSPRDNSNQPQHF. For the CDR3, the DNA is TGTGCCAGCTCACCCCGGGATAATAGCAATCAGCCCCAGCATTTT. Supplemented by reference TRBV18 and TRBJ1-5, the full variable domain reads NAGVMQNPRHLVRRRGQEARLRCSPMKGHSHVYWYRQLPEEGLKFMVYLQKENIIDESGMPKERFSAEFPKEGPSILRIQQVVRGDSAAYFCASSPRDNSNQPQHFGDGTRLSIL.

This rearrangement joins TRBV4-1 to TRBJ2-1; 8 positions agree with TRBD1. Losses at the gene ends were 0 bases for V and 9 bases for J; bases not matched to a gene: 13. This CDR3 has 17 residues. The germline CDR1 and CDR2 sequences are MGHRA and YSYEKL. CDR3 amino acids: CASSQDRATGGQSEQFF. In DNA form, the CDR3 reads TGCGCCAGCAGCCAAGATCGAGCAACAGGGGGACAGAGTGAGCAGTTCTTC.

The chain links TRBV5-1 to TRBJ2-1; maybe TRBD1 (5 bases). In germline, CDR1 is SGHRS, CDR2 YFSETQ. The CDR3 runs to 14 residues. With 2 bases removed from V and 8 bases from J, the gap between germline ends came to 14 bases. CDR3 DNA: TGCGCCAGCAGCTTCGCGGTGCAGGGCTATGAGCAGTTCTTC. It codes for CASSFAVQGYEQFF. Variable domain in full (rest from reference TRBV5-1 and TRBJ2-1): KAGVTQTPRYLIKTRGQQVTLSCSPISGHRSVSWYQQTPGQGLQFLFEYFSETQRNKGNFPGRFSGRQFSNSRSEMNVSTLELGDSALYLCASSFAVQGYEQFFGPGTRLTVL.

In this sample, this clone turned up a few times. The chain combines TRBV7-9 with TRBJ1-1; a weak D match, TRBD1 (5 bases). Germline values: CDR1 SEHNR, CDR2 FQNEAQ (reference sequence). The CDR3 consists of 15 residues. The germline V and J ends were trimmed by 5 bases and 4 bases, with 17 bases remaining between them. CDR3 region: CASSTDQGGGTEAFF. DNA for the CDR3: TGTGCCAGCAGCACAGACCAGGGAGGAGGCACTGAAGCTTTCTTT.

This clone was seen a handful of times. This rearrangement joins TRBV30 to TRBJ2-1; no firm D call. V was cut by 3 bases and J by 7 bases, with 4 bases left in between. Germline V CDR1 and CDR2: GTSNPN, SVGIG (reference sequence). The CDR3 consists of 10 residues. CDR3 nucleotide sequence: TGTGCCTGGAGCGGGAATGAGCAGTTCTTC. This sequence encodes CAWSGNEQFF. Looking up the rest from reference TRBV30 and TRBJ2-1 gives the full variable domain: SQTIHQWPATLVQPVGSPLSLECTVEGTSNPNLYWYRQAAGRGLQLLFYSVGIGQISSEVPQNLSASRPQDRQFILSSKKLLLSDSGFYLCAWSGNEQFFGPGTRLTVL.

This clone was observed a handful of times. The gene calls are TRBV28 and TRBJ2-7, with D tentatively TRBD1 (6 bases). CDR3 size: 15 residues. Looked up from germline, CDR1 is MDHEN and CDR2 is SYDVKM. V was trimmed by 5 bases and J by 2 bases, leaving 16 bases between them. This chain's CDR3 is CASSPGQIHPYEQYF. The CDR3 nucleotides are TGTGCCAGCAGTCCCGGACAGATCCACCCCTACGAGCAGTACTTC.